This T cell receptor (beta chain) stems from a study of T cell responses to AZD1222 COVID-19 vaccine. Profiled with immunoSEQ multiplex PCR; TCRdb holds only in-frame clones, not every one. The repertoire holds under 150,000 clones, with roughly 90% as singletons. The germline CDR1 and CDR2 sequences are LNHDA and SQIVND (reference sequence). V shed 9 bases and J shed 0 bases, with 12 bases lying between them. The CDR3 is 15 amino acids. Findings and caveats of the study: Researchers took repertoire samples only after the peak T cell response had come. White British people made up most donors, females outnumbered males, and clonal diversity was possibly underestimated.

As to this clone: Antigen specificity is unknown.

The sample consisted of peripheral blood, taken on day 0 of AZD1222 vaccination. The V call is TRBV19, the J call TRBJ2-6; D is possibly TRBD1 or TRBD2 (5 bases each). The receptor was isolated from an adult in good health. For the CDR3, the DNA is TGTGCCAGCCACGGGACCCACTCTGGGGCCAACGTCCTGACTTTC. It translates to CASHGTHSGANVLTF.